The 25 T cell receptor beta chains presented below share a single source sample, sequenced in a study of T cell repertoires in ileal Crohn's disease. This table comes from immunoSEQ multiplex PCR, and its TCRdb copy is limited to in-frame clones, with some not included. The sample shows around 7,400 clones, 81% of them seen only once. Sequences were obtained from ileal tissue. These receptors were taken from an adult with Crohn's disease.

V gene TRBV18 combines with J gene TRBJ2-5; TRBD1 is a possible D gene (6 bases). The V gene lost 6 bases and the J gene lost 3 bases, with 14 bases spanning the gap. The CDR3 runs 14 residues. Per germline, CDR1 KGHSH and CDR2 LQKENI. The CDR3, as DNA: TGTGCCAGCTCTCCAACCCGGACAGAAGAGACCCAGTACTTC. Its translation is CASSPTRTEETQYF.

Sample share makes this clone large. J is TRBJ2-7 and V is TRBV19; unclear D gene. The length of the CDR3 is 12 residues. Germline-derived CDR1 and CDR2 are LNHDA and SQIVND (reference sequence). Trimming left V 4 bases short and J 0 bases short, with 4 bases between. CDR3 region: CASSTGSYEQYF. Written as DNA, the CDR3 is TGTGCCAGTAGTACCGGCTCCTACGAGCAGTACTTC.

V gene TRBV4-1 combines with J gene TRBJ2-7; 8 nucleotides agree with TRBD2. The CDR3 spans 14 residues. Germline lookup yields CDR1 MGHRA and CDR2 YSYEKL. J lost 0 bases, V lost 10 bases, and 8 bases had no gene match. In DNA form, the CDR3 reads TGCGCCACCTCGCTCACTAGCGGCTCCTACGAGCAGTACTTC. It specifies CATSLTSGSYEQYF.

CDR3: CASSLEGRDNEQYF. The CDR3 DNA reads as TGCGCCAGCAGCTTGGAGGGCAGGGACAACGAGCAGTACTTC. The chain couples TRBV5-1 to TRBJ2-7; D possibly corresponds to TRBD1 (6 bases). V was shortened by 0 bases and J by 5 bases, with 12 bases between the two germline ends. Germline V gene lookup returns CDR1 SGHRS and CDR2 YFSETQ. This CDR3 region has 14 residues.

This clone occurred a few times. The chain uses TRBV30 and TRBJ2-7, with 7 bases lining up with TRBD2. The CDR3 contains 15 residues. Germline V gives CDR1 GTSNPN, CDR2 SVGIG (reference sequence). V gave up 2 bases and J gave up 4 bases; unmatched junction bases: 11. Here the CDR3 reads CAWSLGGSGVYEQYF. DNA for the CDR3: TGTGCCTGGAGTCTGGGCGGGAGTGGGGTTTACGAGCAGTACTTC.

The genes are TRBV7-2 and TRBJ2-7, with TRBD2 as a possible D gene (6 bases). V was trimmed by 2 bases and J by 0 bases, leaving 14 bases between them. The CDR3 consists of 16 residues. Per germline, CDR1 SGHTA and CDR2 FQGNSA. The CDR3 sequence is CASSLNGGMSSYEQYF. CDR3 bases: TGTGCCAGCAGCTTAAATGGCGGGATGAGCTCCTACGAGCAGTACTTC.

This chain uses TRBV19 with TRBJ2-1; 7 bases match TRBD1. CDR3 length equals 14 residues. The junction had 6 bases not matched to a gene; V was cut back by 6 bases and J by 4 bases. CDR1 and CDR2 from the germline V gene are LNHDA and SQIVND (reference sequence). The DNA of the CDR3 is TGTGCCAGTAGGGACAGGTATAGGTACAATGAGCAGTTCTTC. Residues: CASRDRYRYNEQFF.

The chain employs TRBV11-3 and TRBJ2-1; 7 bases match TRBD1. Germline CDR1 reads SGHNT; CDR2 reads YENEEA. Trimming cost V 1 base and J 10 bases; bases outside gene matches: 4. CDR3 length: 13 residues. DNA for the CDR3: TGTGCCAGCAGCTTAGGGACAGGTGGGGAGCAGTTCTTC. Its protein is CASSLGTGGEQFF.

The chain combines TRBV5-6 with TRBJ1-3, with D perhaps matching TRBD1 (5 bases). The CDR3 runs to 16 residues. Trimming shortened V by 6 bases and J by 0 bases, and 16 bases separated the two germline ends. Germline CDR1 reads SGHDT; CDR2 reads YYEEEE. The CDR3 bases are TGTGCCAGCACCTCGTGGGGCGTAAACTCTGGAAACACCATATATTTT. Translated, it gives CASTSWGVNSGNTIYF.

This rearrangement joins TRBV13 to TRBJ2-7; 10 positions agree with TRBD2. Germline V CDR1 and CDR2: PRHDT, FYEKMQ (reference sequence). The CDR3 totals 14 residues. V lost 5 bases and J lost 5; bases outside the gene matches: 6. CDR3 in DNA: TGTGCCAGCAGCGAATCTAGCGGGAGCGACGAGCAGTACTTC. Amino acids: CASSESSGSDEQYF.

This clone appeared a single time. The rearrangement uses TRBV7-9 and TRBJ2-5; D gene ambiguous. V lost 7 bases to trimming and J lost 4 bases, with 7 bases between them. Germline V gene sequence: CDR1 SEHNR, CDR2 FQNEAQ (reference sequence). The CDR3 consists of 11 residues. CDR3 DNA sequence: TGTGCCAGCACCCTAGGAGAGACCCAGTACTTC. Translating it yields CASTLGETQYF.

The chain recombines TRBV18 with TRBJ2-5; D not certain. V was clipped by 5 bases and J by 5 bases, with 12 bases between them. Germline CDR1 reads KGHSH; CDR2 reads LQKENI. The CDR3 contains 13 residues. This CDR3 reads CASSTHTGETQYF. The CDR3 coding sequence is TGTGCCAGCTCAACGCACACCGGGGAGACCCAGTACTTC.

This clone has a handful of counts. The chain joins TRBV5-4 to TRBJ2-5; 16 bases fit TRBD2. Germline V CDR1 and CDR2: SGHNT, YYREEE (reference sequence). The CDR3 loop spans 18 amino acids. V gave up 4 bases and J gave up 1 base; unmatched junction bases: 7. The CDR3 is CASSGGLAGGPSQETQYF. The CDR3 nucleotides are TGTGCCAGCAGCGGGGGACTAGCGGGAGGGCCTTCCCAAGAGACCCAGTACTTC.

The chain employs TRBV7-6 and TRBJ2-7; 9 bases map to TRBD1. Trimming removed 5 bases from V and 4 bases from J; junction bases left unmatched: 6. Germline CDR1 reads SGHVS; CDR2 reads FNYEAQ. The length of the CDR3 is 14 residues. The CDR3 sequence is CASSMDRGGYEQYF. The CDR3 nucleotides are TGTGCCAGCAGCATGGACAGGGGTGGTTACGAGCAGTACTTC.

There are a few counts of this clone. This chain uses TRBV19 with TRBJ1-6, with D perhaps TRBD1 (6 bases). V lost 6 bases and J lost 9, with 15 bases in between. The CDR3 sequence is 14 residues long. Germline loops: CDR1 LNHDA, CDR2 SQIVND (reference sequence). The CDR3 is CASRGTTGSSPLHF. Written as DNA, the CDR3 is TGTGCCAGTAGGGGAACTACAGGGAGTTCACCCCTCCACTTT. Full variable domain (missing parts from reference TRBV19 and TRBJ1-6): DGGITQSPKYLFRKEGQNVTLSCEQNLNHDAMYWYRQDPGQGLRLIYYSQIVNDFQKGDIAEGYSVSREKKESFPLTVTSAQKNPTAFYLCASRGTTGSSPLHFGNGTRLTVT.

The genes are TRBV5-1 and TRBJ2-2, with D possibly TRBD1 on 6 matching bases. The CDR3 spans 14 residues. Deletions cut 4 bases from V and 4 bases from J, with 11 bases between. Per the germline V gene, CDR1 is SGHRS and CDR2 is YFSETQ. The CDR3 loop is CASSVGQFTGELFF. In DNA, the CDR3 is TGCGCCAGCAGCGTCGGACAGTTCACCGGGGAGCTGTTTTTT.

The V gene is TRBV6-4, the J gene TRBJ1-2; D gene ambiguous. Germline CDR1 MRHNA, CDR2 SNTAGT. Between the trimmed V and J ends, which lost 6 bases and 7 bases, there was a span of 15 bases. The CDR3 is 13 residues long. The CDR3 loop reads CASSKDRAGGYTF. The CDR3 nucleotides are TGTGCCAGCAGCAAGGACCGGGCGGGTGGCTACACCTTC.

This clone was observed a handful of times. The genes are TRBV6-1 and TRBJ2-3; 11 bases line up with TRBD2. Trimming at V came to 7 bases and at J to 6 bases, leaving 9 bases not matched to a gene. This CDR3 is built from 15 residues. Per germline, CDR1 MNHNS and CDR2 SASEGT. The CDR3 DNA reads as TGTGCCAGCATTCCCCTAGCGGGAGGAGGGGATACGCAGTATTTT. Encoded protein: CASIPLAGGGDTQYF.

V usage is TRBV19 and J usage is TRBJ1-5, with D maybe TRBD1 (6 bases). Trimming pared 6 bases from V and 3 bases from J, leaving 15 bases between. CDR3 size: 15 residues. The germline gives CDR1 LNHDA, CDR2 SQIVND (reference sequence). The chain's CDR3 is CASRDMTGPNQPQHF. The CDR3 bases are TGTGCCAGTAGGGACATGACAGGACCCAATCAGCCCCAGCATTTT.

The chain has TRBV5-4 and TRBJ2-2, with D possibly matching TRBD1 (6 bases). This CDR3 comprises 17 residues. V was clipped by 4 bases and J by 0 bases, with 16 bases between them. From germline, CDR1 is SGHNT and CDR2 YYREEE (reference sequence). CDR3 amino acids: CASSATGRGPNTGELFF. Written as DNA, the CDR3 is TGTGCCAGCAGCGCTACAGGGCGCGGGCCGAACACCGGGGAGCTGTTTTTT.

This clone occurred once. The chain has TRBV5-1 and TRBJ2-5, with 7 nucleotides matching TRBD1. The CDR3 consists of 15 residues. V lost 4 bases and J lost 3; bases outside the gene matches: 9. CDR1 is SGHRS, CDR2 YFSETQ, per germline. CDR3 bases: TGCGCCAGCAGCGCCCAGGGGGTAGGAAAAGAGACCCAGTACTTC. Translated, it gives CASSAQGVGKETQYF.

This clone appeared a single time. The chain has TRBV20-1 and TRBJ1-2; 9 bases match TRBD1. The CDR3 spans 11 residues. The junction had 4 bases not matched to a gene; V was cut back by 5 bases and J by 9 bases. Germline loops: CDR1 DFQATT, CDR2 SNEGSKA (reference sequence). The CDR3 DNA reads TGCAGTGCTGTGGGACAGGGCAGCTACACCTTC. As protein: CSAVGQGSYTF.

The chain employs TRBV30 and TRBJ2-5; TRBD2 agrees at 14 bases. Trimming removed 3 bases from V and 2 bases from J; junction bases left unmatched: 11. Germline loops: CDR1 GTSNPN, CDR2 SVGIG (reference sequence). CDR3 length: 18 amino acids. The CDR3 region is CAWSKGLAGVGRQETQYF. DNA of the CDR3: TGTGCCTGGAGCAAGGGACTAGCGGGAGTGGGACGACAAGAGACCCAGTACTTC.

The CDR3 region has the DNA TGTGCCAGCAGCGTCCGTAGCGGGAGCGGCACAGATACGCAGTATTTT. As protein: CASSVRSGSGTDTQYF. The V gene is TRBV13, the J gene TRBJ2-3; the match to TRBD2 covers 9 bases. The V gene end was trimmed by 5 bases and the J gene end by 1 base; junction bases not matched to a gene: 7. The CDR3 runs 16 residues. CDR1 is PRHDT, CDR2 FYEKMQ, per germline (reference sequence).

In DNA, the CDR3 is TGTGCCAGCGGACGACAGGATCTAGAGACCCAGTACTTC. It is translated as CASGRQDLETQYF. This chain connects TRBV2 to TRBJ2-5; possibly TRBD1 for D (6 bases). V was cut by 8 bases and J by 4 bases, with 14 bases left in between. CDR1 is SNHLY and CDR2 is FYNNEI in the germline V gene. CDR3 length: 13 amino acids.